This T cell receptor beta chain derives from a study of response to subunit inactivated influenza vaccine (dated by TCRdb to 2016 to 2019). At the level of the whole study: To follow how T cells responded to a trivalent subunit inactivated influenza vaccine, the researchers relied on deep quantitative profiling of the T cell receptor repertoire. Here is what the overall study found, with its caveats: It was suggested by the authors that each seasonal influenza vaccination may recruit only a limited number of new T cells.

Notes on this clonotype: Its antigen is still unknown. No clone much larger than this one lies a single base away; base qualities are absent.

Library method: RT-PCR. TCRdb names Illumina HiSeq 2500 as the instrument used. Using fastp at Q25 and MiXCR, TCRdb reprocessed the public reads and kept productive beta chains. Rows are unified per CDR3 protein, each entry keeping the most common DNA and genes. Here the sample has around 520,000 distinct CDR3 sequences; around 11% occur a single time. Jointly, the top ten make up roughly 10% of the sample. From a lookup of the germline V gene, CDR1 and CDR2 are SNHLY and FYNNEI. Inclusive of the bounding cysteine and phenylalanine, the CDR3 is 15 residues long. Just CDR3 DNA is preserved here, 45 bases in frame from base 1. Trimming takes 2 bases off V and 5 bases off J; junction bases not matched to a gene: 5.

This TCR came from a man aged 50 to 60 who received an inactivated influenza vaccine. Donor details come from another sample of the same person, matched by shared clones. The sample consisted of PBMCs from blood, taken on the day of vaccination. The V and J segments used are TRBV2 and TRBJ2-2, with 7 central nucleotides matching TRBD1. At the DNA level, the sequence is TGTGCCAGCAGTGAACACAGGGGATGGACCGGGGAGCTGTTTTTT. It translates to CASSEHRGWTGELFF.